The rows below give T cell receptor beta chains drawn from one sample of a study of T cell repertoires in cytomegalovirus infection. Their antigens remain unidentified. TCRdb re-derived calls from the reads in MiXCR, one entry per CDR3 protein. The table records around 900,000 distinct CDR3 sequences, roughly 31% of them present only once. The sample here was cultured CD8+ T cells from PBMCs, taken from culture after CMV antigen stimulation. The source of these receptors is a human donor in good health (CMV status not recorded). Some clones in this sample may be carry-over from other donors' samples. Each CDR3 is given with its conserved first and last residue. A D gene is named only where the DNA matches it firmly. Clone size is not always given. Where it is, it says once, few, many or a class for expanded clones.

clone_size j_call d_call v_call cdr3_nt cdr3_aa
few TRBJ2-3 - TRBV12-3/TRBV12-4 TGTGCCAGCAGTTTAGTCCTTGGAACTACAGATACGCAGTATTTT CASSLVLGTTDTQYF
- TRBJ1-1 - TRBV7-9 TGTGCCAGCAGCCCCTCAGGGGAGCCTGAAGCTTTCTTT CASSPSGEPEAFF
- TRBJ2-7 - TRBV6-5 TGTGCCAGCAGTTACTCACGGGGTCACGAGCAGCACTTT CASSYSRGHEQHF
many TRBJ1-1 TRBD1 TRBV6-2/TRBV6-3 TGTGCCAGCAGTTGGACAGGGGTGGCTGAAGCTTTCTTT CASSWTGVAEAFF
- TRBJ1-5 - TRBV6-1 TGTGCCAGTAGTGAATTCAAGGATAGCAATCAGCCCCAGCATTTT CASSEFKDSNQPQHF
few TRBJ2-3 - TRBV6-6 TGTGCCACCGGACTGGGTAGCACAGATACGCAGTATTTT CATGLGSTDTQYF
- TRBJ2-3 TRBD2 TRBV6-6 TGTGCCAGCAGTATTCGGACTAGCGAGGGCACAGATACGCAGTATTTT CASSIRTSEGTDTQYF
- TRBJ1-1 - TRBV28 TGTGCCAGCAGTTTAGCAGGGGACGGAGTATACACTGAAGCTTTCTTT CASSLAGDGVYTEAFF
- TRBJ2-1 - TRBV7-9 TGTGCCAACAGCTCCAGTTTCCAGGGCTCCTACAATGAGCAGTTCTTC CANSSSFQGSYNEQFF
- TRBJ2-1 TRBD1 TRBV7-8 TGTGCCAGCAGCTTCGATACAGGGGGCTATTACAATGAGCAGTTCTTC CASSFDTGGYYNEQFF
- TRBJ2-3 - TRBV12-3/TRBV12-4 TGTGCCAGCAGGCCAGACATGACAGATACGCAGTATTTT CASRPDMTDTQYF
- TRBJ2-3 - TRBV12-3/TRBV12-4 TGTGCCAGCAGCCAAGGGACTTTATCTAGCACAGATACGCAGTATTTT CASSQGTLSSTDTQYF
- TRBJ2-3 - TRBV12-3/TRBV12-4 TGTGCCAGCACCCTCCGGGTAGCGGTTAGCACAGATACGCAGTATTTT CASTLRVAVSTDTQYF
few TRBJ1-2 - TRBV3-1 TGTGCCAGCAGCCAAAATAATGGCTACACCTTC CASSQNNGYTF
- TRBJ2-1 - TRBV10-2 TGCGCCAGCAGAGCTTCTACCGGGAGCTACAATGAGCAGTTCTTC CASRASTGSYNEQFF
- TRBJ2-1 TRBD2 TRBV20-1 TGCAGTGCCGAACTAGCGGGGGAGTACAATGAGCAGTTCTTC CSAELAGEYNEQFF
few TRBJ1-2 - TRBV6-2/TRBV6-3 TGTGCCAGCAGTTACCCCCCTGCGGCAGGGGAGGATGGCTACACCTTC CASSYPPAAGEDGYTF
- TRBJ1-2 - TRBV2 TGTGCCAGCAGTGAGGACAGTTTCAACTATGGCTACACCTTC CASSEDSFNYGYTF
- TRBJ2-3 TRBD2 TRBV6-5 TGTGCCAGCAGTTACTTACTAGCGGGAACAGATACGCAGTATTTT CASSYLLAGTDTQYF
many TRBJ1-5 - TRBV7-2 TGTGCCAGCAGCTTAAGACCTATTGGGGCTAGCAATCAGCCCCAGCATTTT CASSLRPIGASNQPQHF
- TRBJ1-2 - TRBV20-1 TGCAGTGCACAGGGTAGTGGGTACTATGGCTACACCTTC CSAQGSGYYGYTF
few TRBJ1-1 - TRBV12-5 TGTGCTAGTGACCCTGTGAACACTGAAGCTTTCTTT CASDPVNTEAFF
few TRBJ2-4 - TRBV14 TGTGCCAGCAGCCTCCGGGACGGGCAAAACATTCAGTACTTC CASSLRDGQNIQYF
- TRBJ2-3 - TRBV6-6 TGTGCCAGCAGTTACAAGCGGAGCACAGATACGCAGTATTTT CASSYKRSTDTQYF
- TRBJ1-6 - TRBV27 TGTGCCAGCAGTTTAAGGGGCAGGAATTCACCCCTCCACTTT CASSLRGRNSPLHF
many TRBJ1-1 - TRBV7-9 TGTGCCAGCAGCCCCACATCGCTGGGGTCTAACACTGAAGCTTTCTTT CASSPTSLGSNTEAFF
few TRBJ2-3 TRBD2 TRBV7-8 TGTGCCAGCAGCTTTGGACTAGCGGGAGCGGATACGCAGTATTTT CASSFGLAGADTQYF
- TRBJ2-3 - TRBV2 TGTGCCAGCAGTGAAAAGTTATGGGGGCCAGATACGCAGTATTTT CASSEKLWGPDTQYF
- TRBJ2-2 - TRBV6-5 TGTGCCAGCAGTTACTCGCCTAGCGAGAACACCGGGGAGCTGTTTTTT CASSYSPSENTGELFF
- TRBJ1-3 - TRBV5-1 TGCGCCAGCAGCAAGGACGCAAGCTCTGGAAACACCATATATTTT CASSKDASSGNTIYF
- TRBJ2-3 TRBD1 TRBV7-9 TGTGCCAGCAGCTCTCCCATCGGGACAGATACGCAGTTTTTT CASSSPIGTDTQFF
- TRBJ2-5 - TRBV5-3 TGTGCCAGCAGCTTGGACGGAAGGCAAGAGACCCAGTACTTC CASSLDGRQETQYF
- TRBJ2-7 TRBD2 TRBV20-1 TGCAGTGCTAGAGATCCCCTGGGGTTTAAACAGTCCGGGGGGGCCTACGAGCAGTACTTC CSARDPLGFKQSGGAYEQYF
few TRBJ2-1 - TRBV6-8 TGTGCCAGCAGTTACCAGAGGACCCTCTTCAATGAGCAGTTCTTC CASSYQRTLFNEQFF
few TRBJ1-2 TRBD1 TRBV7-6 TGTGCCAGCAGCTTGGGACAGGGAGGAATCTATGGCTACACCTTC CASSLGQGGIYGYTF
many TRBJ1-6 - TRBV12-3/TRBV12-4 TGTGCCAGCAGTTTTCAAATAGATCGAGCACCCCAAGCAAATAATTCACCCCTCCACTTT CASSFQIDRAPQANNSPLHF
- TRBJ2-1 - TRBV7-9 TGTGCCAGCAGCCCCGAGGCTCACTACAATGAGCAGTTCTTC CASSPEAHYNEQFF
- TRBJ1-2 - TRBV12-3/TRBV12-4 TGTGCCAGCGGCCCGGGGGGGGAAGGCTACACCTTC CASGPGGEGYTF
few TRBJ2-3 - TRBV6-5 TGTGCCAGCAGTTACTCAGGGGGGCCGGGGACAGATACGCAGTATTTT CASSYSGGPGTDTQYF
- TRBJ2-3 TRBD2 TRBV27 TGTGCCAGCAGTTTTTTTTCCCCACTAGCGATTGTCACAGATACGCAGTATTTT CASSFFSPLAIVTDTQYF
few TRBJ1-1 TRBD1 TRBV15 TGTGCCACCAGCAGCCTGGACAGGGCTGACACTGAAGCTTTCTTT CATSSLDRADTEAFF
many TRBJ1-2 TRBD1 TRBV6-1 TGTGCCAGCAGTGACAGGACAGGGATCGGCTACACCTTC CASSDRTGIGYTF
few TRBJ2-2 - TRBV19 TGTGCCAGTAGTATACAACCCAGGAACACCGGGGAGCTGTTTTTT CASSIQPRNTGELFF
- TRBJ1-4 - TRBV6-1 TGTGCCGGCCAGGGGTTTGATGAAAAACTGTTTTTT CAGQGFDEKLFF
few TRBJ1-1 - TRBV7-9 TGTGCCAGCAGCTTAATGGGAGATTACACTGAAGCTTTCTTT CASSLMGDYTEAFF
- TRBJ1-3 - TRBV5-1 TGCGCCAGCAGGGAGCCCGGGGCTGGAAACACCATATATTTT CASREPGAGNTIYF
- TRBJ1-1 - TRBV12-5 TGTGCTAGTGGTTTGACCCAAGGATCGAACACTGAAGCTTTCTTT CASGLTQGSNTEAFF
- TRBJ1-1 - TRBV7-9 TGTGCCAGCAGCTTAGCGTGGGACGGCTTTTTGAACACTGAAGCTTTCTTT CASSLAWDGFLNTEAFF
few TRBJ2-3 - TRBV27 TGTGCCAGCAGTTTCGGGACTAGCACAGATACGCAGTATTTT CASSFGTSTDTQYF
few TRBJ1-2 - TRBV5-1 TGCGCCAGCAGCTCAGAGACAGCTTGGGGGTTCTATGGCTACACCTTC CASSSETAWGFYGYTF
- TRBJ1-2 - TRBV7-8 TGTGCCAGCAGCTTACCAGGGACATTGGATGGCTACACCTTC CASSLPGTLDGYTF
few TRBJ2-3 - TRBV12-3/TRBV12-4 TGTGCCAGCAGTCCAGGTCTTAGGGACACAGATACGCAGTATTTT CASSPGLRDTDTQYF
few TRBJ1-1 - TRBV28 TGTGCCAGCAGTTTATTACGGTTAGGGATGAACACTGAAGCTTTCTTT CASSLLRLGMNTEAFF
- TRBJ2-1 - TRBV7-9 TGTGTCAGCAGCCCCGGGGCCTCCTTAACCAATGAGCAGTTCTTC CVSSPGASLTNEQFF
- TRBJ1-3 - TRBV7-9 TGTGCCAGCAGCTTAGTCGACCCAGCCTCTGGAAACACCATATATTTT CASSLVDPASGNTIYF
many TRBJ1-1 - TRBV7-2 TGTGCCAGCAGCTTTTTGGGGGAAGAAATTGAAGCTTTCTTT CASSFLGEEIEAFF
- TRBJ2-2 TRBD2 TRBV12-3/TRBV12-4 TGTGCCAGCAGGCCTGGGGCGGGGGGCCGAAACGCGAACACCGGGGAGCTGTTTTTT CASRPGAGGRNANTGELFF
few TRBJ2-7 TRBD2 TRBV27 TGTGCCAGCAGTTTAGTAGCGGGGGCGTACGAGCAGTACTTC CASSLVAGAYEQYF
many TRBJ2-4 - TRBV7-3 TGTGCCAGCAGCCCAAGTGGGGAAAACATTCAGTACTTC CASSPSGENIQYF